The 8 T cell receptor beta chains below were found in one sample sequenced in a study of beta chain features in type 1 diabetes. Study-wide results and caveats: There was a moderate but significant shortening of TCRB CDR3s in all four CD4+ subsets of Type 1 diabetes patients.

Antigens of these TCRs are unknown. The investigators reverse transcribed all of the isolated RNA, so they sequenced expressed TCRB transcripts. Repertoires were generated with immunoSEQ multiplex PCR, while TCRdb's copy carries only in-frame clones and drops some. The sample consists of approximately 170,000 clones, 7.8% of them appearing once. Sequenced input: central memory CD4+ T cells from blood. The receptors derive from a woman between 35 and 50 years old with type 1 diabetes.

The CDR3 coding sequence is TGTGCCAGCAGCTTAGGGGACATCCGACGGCAGTTCTTC. It translates to CASSLGDIRRQFF. The rearrangement joins TRBV7-2 to TRBJ2-1, with D perhaps matching TRBD1 (6 bases). The CDR3 covers 13 residues. The V gene lost 1 base and the J gene lost 12 bases, with 13 bases spanning the gap. Looked up from germline, CDR1 is SGHTA and CDR2 is FQGNSA.

This chain connects TRBV5-1 to TRBJ2-1, with D tentatively TRBD2 (6 bases). Germline-derived CDR1 and CDR2 are SGHRS and YFSETQ. Trimming stripped 3 bases from V and 9 bases from J, with 13 bases between. CDR3 length equals 13 residues. CDR3 in amino acids: CASSSEGMGEQFF. The CDR3 coding sequence is TGCGCCAGCAGCTCGGAGGGAATGGGTGAGCAGTTCTTC.

There are a few counts of this clone. V and J are TRBV2 and TRBJ2-1; D is perhaps TRBD1 (5 bases). Per germline, CDR1 SNHLY and CDR2 FYNNEI. The V gene lost 7 bases and the J gene lost 2 bases, with 15 bases spanning the gap. The CDR3 is 15 residues long. The CDR3 region is CASKRRDSAYNEQFF. The CDR3, as DNA: TGTGCCAGCAAAAGGAGAGACAGTGCCTACAATGAGCAGTTCTTC.

The chain uses TRBV7-2 and TRBJ2-3; TRBD1 matches at 8 bases. Trimming removed 3 bases from V and 0 bases from J; junction bases left unmatched: 5. The germline gives CDR1 SGHTA, CDR2 FQGNSA. The CDR3 sequence is 16 residues long. CDR3 nucleotide sequence: TGTGCCAGCAGCTTCCGGACAGGGCAGAGCACAGATACGCAGTATTTT. Translated, it gives CASSFRTGQSTDTQYF.

The chain couples TRBV19 to TRBJ1-2; possible D gene TRBD1, 5 bases. Germline CDR1 reads LNHDA; CDR2 reads SQIVND (reference sequence). V lost 10 bases and J 6 bases, leaving 18 bases between the germline ends. The CDR3 spans 13 residues. The DNA for the CDR3 is TGTGCCACTCGAGCGGGACGGTTGGATGGCTACACCTTC. It translates to CATRAGRLDGYTF.

In this sample, this clone turned up a few times. The rearrangement uses TRBV20-1 and TRBJ1-5; 7 positions agree with TRBD1. V dropped 6 bases and J dropped 4; count of bases not matched to a gene: 0. Looked up from germline, CDR1 is DFQATT and CDR2 is SNEGSKA (reference sequence). The CDR3 sequence is 11 residues long. The CDR3 sequence is CSATGNQPQHF. The DNA of the CDR3 is TGCAGTGCGACAGGGAATCAGCCCCAGCATTTT.

This clone was observed many times. CDR3 bases: TGCGCCAGCGATACAGGGGACCAAGAGACCCAGTACTTC. It is translated as CASDTGDQETQYF. V is TRBV5-1 and J is TRBJ2-5, with 7 bases lining up with TRBD1. The CDR3 consists of 13 residues. CDR1 SGHRS and CDR2 YFSETQ come from the germline V gene. Unmatched junction bases numbered 3, after V lost 7 bases and J lost 0 bases.

This clone was observed a handful of times. One junction end does not reproduce the germline sequence, and a read error may be involved. CDR3 protein: CASSDGQLLKGPF. The CDR3, as DNA: TGTGCCAGCAGTGACGGACAGCTCCTGAAGGGGCCCTTT. The V and J genes are TRBV6-1 and TRBJ1-1, with D possibly TRBD1 on 6 matching bases. The CDR3 contains 13 residues. Germline CDR1 MNHNS, CDR2 SASEGT.